This T cell receptor (beta chain) was observed in a study of blood T cell repertoires in COVID-19. Overall study: The samples span acute and convalescent COVID-19 from the United States, Italy and Spain. T cells, B-cell-depleted T cells, or PBMCs supplied cDNA or gDNA.

Produced via immunoSEQ multiplex PCR; TCRdb's table is partial and in-frame only. The data contain about 120,000 clones, around 86% of them seen just once; the ten biggest clones take up 25% to 35%. Germline V lookup: CDR1 SEHNR, CDR2 FQNEAQ (reference sequence). Trimming pared 5 bases from V and 4 bases from J, leaving 12 bases between. There are 14 residues in the CDR3. Sequencing input: peripheral blood. The chain uses TRBV7-9 and TRBJ2-1, with D perhaps TRBD1 (5 bases). This clonotype was sampled from a woman between 65 and 79 years old with acute or convalescent COVID-19. CDR3 nucleotide sequence: TGTGCCAGCAGCCAAATGGACACGTACAATGAGCAGTTCTTC. Translating gives CASSQMDTYNEQFF.